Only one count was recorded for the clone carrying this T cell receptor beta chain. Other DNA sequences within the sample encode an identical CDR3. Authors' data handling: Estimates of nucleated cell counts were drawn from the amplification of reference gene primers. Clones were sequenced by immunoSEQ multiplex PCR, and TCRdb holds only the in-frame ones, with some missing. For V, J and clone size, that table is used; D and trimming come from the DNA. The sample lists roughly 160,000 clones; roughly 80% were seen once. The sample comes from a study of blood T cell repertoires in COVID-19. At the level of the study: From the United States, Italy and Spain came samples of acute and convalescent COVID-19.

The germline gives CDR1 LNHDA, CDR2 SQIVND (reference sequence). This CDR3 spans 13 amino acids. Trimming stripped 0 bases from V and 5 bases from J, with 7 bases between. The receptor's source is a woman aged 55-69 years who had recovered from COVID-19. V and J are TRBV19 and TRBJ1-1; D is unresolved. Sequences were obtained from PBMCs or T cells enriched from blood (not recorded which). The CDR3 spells CASSIDGGTEAFF. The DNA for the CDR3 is TGTGCCAGTAGTATAGATGGAGGGACTGAAGCTTTCTTT.